This T cell receptor (beta chain) was retrieved from a study of T cells in Graves' hyperthyroidism and ophthalmopathy. The V end lost 3 bases, the J end lost 6 bases, and 12 bases lay between the germline ends. The CDR3 is 13 amino acids. Germline CDR1 is LGHDT and CDR2 is YNNKEL (reference sequence). At least ten counts were recorded for this clonotype. Regions amplified from RNA transcripts were the TCR beta CDR3 regions. Carried out on the TCR CDR3, a first-round RT-PCR used the HTBI primer set. One entry per CDR3 protein results from TCRdb running MiXCR on the multiplex PCR reads. The repertoire holds roughly 420,000 distinct CDR3 sequences, with around a sixth as singletons.

This receptor was identified in a woman under 30 with Graves' hyperthyroidism. This sequence joins TRBV3-1 and TRBJ2-7; perhaps TRBD2 as D (6 bases). Sequenced sample: blood. CDR3 loop: CASSHLARGEQYF. In nucleotides, the CDR3 is TGTGCCAGCAGCCATCTAGCGAGGGGCGAGCAGTACTTC.